This T cell receptor (beta chain) appears in the sequencing data of a study of regulatory T cells in long-lasting Graves disease. Many counts were recorded for this clonotype. Trimming shortened V by 0 bases and J by 6 bases, and 3 bases separated the two germline ends. Per the germline V gene, CDR1 is WNHNN and CDR2 is SYGVQD (reference sequence). The CDR3 is 11 amino acids. Library construction for TCR beta used iRepertoire HTBI primers and Arm-PCR of CDR3 regions. In TCRdb, the multiplex PCR reads were re-called with MiXCR into one record per CDR3 protein. The sample has roughly 400,000 distinct CDR3 sequences, 16% seen once. Time point defined: newly diagnosed GD, antithyroid drugs for less than 3 months. With RNA extracted from PBMCs as input, the TCR library was made. These data were also filed under a second study, of T cells in Graves' hyperthyroidism and ophthalmopathy. Turning to that study: Diagnoses rested on clinical symptoms, serum thyroxine and TRAb, thyroid ultrasound and orbital computed tomography.

The TCR was taken from a young woman with Graves disease. The specimen comprised peripheral blood mononuclear cells (PBMCs), sampled at new diagnosis, from a patient treated with antithyroid drugs. V gene TRBV10-1 combines with J gene TRBJ2-7; no clear D. CDR3 DNA sequence: TGCGCCAGCAGTGAGTCCGGCGAGCAGTACTTC. Translated, it gives CASSESGEQYF.